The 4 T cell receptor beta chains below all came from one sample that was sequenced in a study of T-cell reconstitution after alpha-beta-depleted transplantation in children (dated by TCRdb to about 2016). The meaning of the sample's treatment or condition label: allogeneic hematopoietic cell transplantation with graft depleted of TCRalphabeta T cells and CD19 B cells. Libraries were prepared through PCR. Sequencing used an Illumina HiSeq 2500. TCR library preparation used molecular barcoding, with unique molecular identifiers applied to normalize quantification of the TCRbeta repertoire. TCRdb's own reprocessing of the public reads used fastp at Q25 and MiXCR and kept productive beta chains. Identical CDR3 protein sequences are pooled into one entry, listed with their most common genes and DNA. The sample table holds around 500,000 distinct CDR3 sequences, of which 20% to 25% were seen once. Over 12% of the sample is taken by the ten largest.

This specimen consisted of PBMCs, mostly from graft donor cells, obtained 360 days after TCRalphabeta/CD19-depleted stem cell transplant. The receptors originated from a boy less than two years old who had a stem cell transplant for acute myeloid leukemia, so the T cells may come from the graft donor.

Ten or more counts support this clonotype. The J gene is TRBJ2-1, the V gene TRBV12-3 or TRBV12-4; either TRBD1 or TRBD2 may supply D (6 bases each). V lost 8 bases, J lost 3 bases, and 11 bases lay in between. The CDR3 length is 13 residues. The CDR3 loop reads CASGGRVYNEQFF. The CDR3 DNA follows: TGTGCCAGCGGGGGGCGAGTCTACAATGAGCAGTTCTTC.

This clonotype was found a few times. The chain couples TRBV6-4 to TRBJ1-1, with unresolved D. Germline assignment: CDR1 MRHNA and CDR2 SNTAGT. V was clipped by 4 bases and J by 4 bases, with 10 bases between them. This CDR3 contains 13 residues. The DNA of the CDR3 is TGTGCCAGCAGTGGCGAGGGAGGCACTGAAGCTTTCTTT. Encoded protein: CASSGEGGTEAFF.

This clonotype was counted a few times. The CDR3 protein is CASSPDRPYNEQFF. The CDR3 DNA sequence: TGTGCCAGCAGCCCGGACAGACCTTACAATGAGCAGTTCTTC. The chain links TRBV7-9 to TRBJ2-1, with D perhaps matching TRBD1 (6 bases). This CDR3 is built from 14 residues. V lost 5 bases to trimming and J lost 4 bases, with 12 bases between them. The germline gives CDR1 SEHNR, CDR2 FQNEAQ (reference sequence).

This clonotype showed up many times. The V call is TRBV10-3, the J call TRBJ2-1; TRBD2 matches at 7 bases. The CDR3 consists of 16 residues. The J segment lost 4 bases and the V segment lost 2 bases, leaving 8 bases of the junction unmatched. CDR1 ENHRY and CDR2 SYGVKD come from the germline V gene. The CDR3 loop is CAISEGEGTKYNEQFF. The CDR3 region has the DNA TGTGCCATCAGTGAGGGGGAAGGGACTAAATACAATGAGCAGTTCTTC.